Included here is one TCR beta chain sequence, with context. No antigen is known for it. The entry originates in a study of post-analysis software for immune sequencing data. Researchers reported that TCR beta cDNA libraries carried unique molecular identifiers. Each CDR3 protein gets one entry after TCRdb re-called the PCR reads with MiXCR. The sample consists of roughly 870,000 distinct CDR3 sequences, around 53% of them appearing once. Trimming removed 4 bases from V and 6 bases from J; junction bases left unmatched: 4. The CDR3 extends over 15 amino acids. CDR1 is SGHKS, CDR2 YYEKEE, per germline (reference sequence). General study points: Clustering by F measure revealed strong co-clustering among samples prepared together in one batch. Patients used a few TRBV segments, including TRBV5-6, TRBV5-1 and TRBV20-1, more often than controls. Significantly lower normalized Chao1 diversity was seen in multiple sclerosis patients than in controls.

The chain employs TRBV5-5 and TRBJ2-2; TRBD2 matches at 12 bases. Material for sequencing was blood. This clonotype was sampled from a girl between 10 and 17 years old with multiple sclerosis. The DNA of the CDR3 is TGTGCCAGCAGCCCAGGACTAGCGGGGTCCGGGGAGCTGTTTTTT. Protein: CASSPGLAGSGELFF. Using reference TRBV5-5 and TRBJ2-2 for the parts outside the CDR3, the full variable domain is DAGVTQSPTHLIKTRGQQVTLRCSPISGHKSVSWYQQVLGQGPQFIFQYYEKEERGRGNFPDRFSARQFPNYSSELNVNALLLGDSALYLCASSPGLAGSGELFFGEGSRLTVL.